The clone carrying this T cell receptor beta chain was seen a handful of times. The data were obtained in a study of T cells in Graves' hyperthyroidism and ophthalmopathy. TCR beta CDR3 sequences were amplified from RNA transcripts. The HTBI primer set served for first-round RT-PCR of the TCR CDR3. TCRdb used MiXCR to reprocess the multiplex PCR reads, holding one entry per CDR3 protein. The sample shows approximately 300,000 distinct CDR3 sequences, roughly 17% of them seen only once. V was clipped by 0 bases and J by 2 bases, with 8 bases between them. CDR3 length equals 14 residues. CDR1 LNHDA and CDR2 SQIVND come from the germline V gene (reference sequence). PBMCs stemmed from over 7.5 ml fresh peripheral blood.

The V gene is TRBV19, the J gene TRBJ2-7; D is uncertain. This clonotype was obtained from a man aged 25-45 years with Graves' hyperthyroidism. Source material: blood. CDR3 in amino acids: CASSIEGQPYEQYF. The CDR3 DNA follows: TGTGCCAGTAGTATAGAAGGCCAGCCCTACGAGCAGTACTTC. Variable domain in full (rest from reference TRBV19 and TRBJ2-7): DGGITQSPKYLFRKEGQNVTLSCEQNLNHDAMYWYRQDPGQGLRLIYYSQIVNDFQKGDIAEGYSVSREKKESFPLTVTSAQKNPTAFYLCASSIEGQPYEQYFGPGTRLTVT.